Listed below are T cell receptor beta chains from one sample, sequenced in a study of shared clonotypes between healthy human individuals. Assay: immunoSEQ multiplex PCR; the TCRdb copy retains only in-frame clones and omits some. The sample includes over 1.5 million clones, 98% of them seen just once. The sample was naive CD4+ T cells sorted from blood. These receptors were obtained from a man aged 30 to 45 in good health. Both conserved end residues are trimmed from each CDR3. Clone size is given for some rows only: seen once, a few or many times, or a class if the clone is expanded.

v_gene	abundance	j_gene	CDR3aa
TRBV28	once	TRBJ1-1	ASSFLVAEDKAF
TRBV7-2	.	TRBJ2-7	ASSPPDSYEQY
TRBV5-1	.	TRBJ2-1	ASSRTLAGRVSYNEQF
TRBV7-2	once	TRBJ2-2	ASSFPNTGELF
TRBV5-1	once	TRBJ2-5	ASSLSKETQY
TRBV2	once	TRBJ1-2	ASVLTGTVGYT
TRBV29-1	.	TRBJ1-2	SADRDSQDYGYT
TRBV7-8	.	TRBJ2-1	ASSSSTREVHEQF
TRBV9	.	TRBJ2-1	ASTVSGRGWNEQF
TRBV19	.	TRBJ1-2	ASVNRGFYGYT
TRBV10-3	.	TRBJ2-2	AMRAATNTGELF
TRBV28	.	TRBJ2-7	ASSHHGLEDYEQY
TRBV5-4	.	TRBJ1-1	ASSLAGAGLNTEAF
TRBV11-2	.	TRBJ2-1	ASSFFRASSYNEQF
TRBV7-3	.	TRBJ2-7	ASSLGAGPPYEQY
TRBV18	.	TRBJ2-1	ASSPSPGTGPPSYNEQF
TRBV7-2	.	TRBJ2-7	ASSFPGVVYEQY
TRBV14	.	TRBJ2-1	ASSQDWGLVHNEQF
TRBV5-1	.	TRBJ2-3	ASSIPGTGLTDTQY
TRBV27	.	TRBJ2-5	ASSLGLKETQY
TRBV5-8	.	TRBJ1-2	ASSLARHHGYT
TRBV4-1	.	TRBJ2-7	ASSQVGYEQY
TRBV5-8	.	TRBJ2-5	ASSLRREETQY
TRBV28	.	TRBJ1-5	ASRYSGTQPQH
TRBV5-1	.	TRBJ1-1	ASSLQGSTEAF
TRBV11-2	.	TRBJ2-2	ASSPGQGRAGELF
TRBV5-1	.	TRBJ2-7	ASSAGTGAYEQY
TRBV7-2	.	TRBJ2-7	ASTVTSGVSYEQY
TRBV9	.	TRBJ2-3	ASSRSGRAPDTQY
TRBV18	once	TRBJ2-5	ASSYVDNQETQY
TRBV5-1	.	TRBJ2-7	ASRVRLEGYYEQY
TRBV27	.	TRBJ2-1	ASSFLESGQGF
TRBV13	once	TRBJ2-3	ASSLAQRYTDTQY
TRBV9	once	TRBJ2-3	ASTRQGPGDTQY
TRBV19	.	TRBJ1-5	ATLDRMNQPQH
TRBV27	once	TRBJ2-3	ASSLLAGAPSTDTQY
TRBV15	.	TRBJ2-3	ATGLAGGPTDTQY
TRBV29-1	.	TRBJ2-7	SAIRDNLLYEQY
TRBV7-2	.	TRBJ2-1	ASSENYNEQF
TRBV7-9	.	TRBJ2-7	ASSLPGTGVEQY
TRBV15	.	TRBJ2-7	ATSRGAGYYEQY
TRBV27	.	TRBJ2-5	ASSLSRTSGNQETQY